This TCR beta chain is from a study of beta chain features in type 1 diabetes. Study-wide points: PCR, the amplification step, might favor shorter templates, equally in patients and controls.

Germline CDR1 is SQVTM and CDR2 is ANQGSEA. V was trimmed by 5 bases and J by 4 bases, leaving 4 bases between them. This CDR3 has 10 amino acids. This clone was seen more than once but under ten times. Its target is not known. The investigators reverse transcribed all of the isolated RNA, so they sequenced expressed TCRB transcripts. The table came from immunoSEQ multiplex PCR; TCRdb's copy has only in-frame clones and leaves some out. The table records 150,000 to 160,000 clones, around 10% of them present only once. The receptor comes from a young man in good health. Sample: central memory CD4+ T cells from blood. The chain uses TRBV29-1 and TRBJ2-3; D gene unclear. As DNA, the CDR3 is TGCAGCGTTTACCCAGATACGCAGTATTTT. It specifies CSVYPDTQYF.